The 8 T cell receptor beta chains below come from one sample, sequenced in a study of early T cells in non-severe SARS-CoV-2 infection. TCRdb ran MiXCR on the 5' RACE reads and lists one entry per CDR3 protein. The table records around 58,000 distinct CDR3 sequences, less than 9.5% of them present only once. The source material was whole blood, sampled at baseline. The receptors shown here come from an adult who was a healthcare worker with PCR-confirmed SARS-CoV-2 infection or an uninfected control (not recorded which).

V usage is TRBV27 and J usage is TRBJ2-7, with 9 bases identical to TRBD1. This CDR3 has 14 residues. Germline assignment: CDR1 MNHEY and CDR2 SMNVEV (reference sequence). V lost 4 bases to trimming and J lost 4 bases; unmatched junction nucleotides: 5. CDR3: CASSSLDRGYEQYF. Written as DNA, the CDR3 is TGTGCCAGCAGTTCCCTGGACAGGGGTTACGAGCAGTACTTC.

This clonotype was observed a handful of times. V usage is TRBV11-1 and J usage is TRBJ2-3; no reliable D call. The CDR3 sequence is 16 residues long. Germline-derived CDR1 and CDR2 are SGHAT and FQDESV (reference sequence). V was clipped by 2 bases and J by 7 bases, with 19 bases between them. CDR3 protein: CASSLSVQPELYTQYF. CDR3 DNA sequence: TGTGCCAGCAGCTTATCCGTACAACCGGAGTTATATACGCAGTATTTT.

The chain uses TRBV11-3 and TRBJ1-1; tentative D call: TRBD1 (6 bases). The CDR3 sequence is 14 residues long. Germline V gene sequence: CDR1 SGHNT, CDR2 YENEEA. Trimming stripped 5 bases from V and 1 base from J, with 11 bases between. The CDR3 region has the DNA TGTGCCAGCAGCAAGGGACAACAGAACACTGAAGCTTTCTTT. Protein product: CASSKGQQNTEAFF.

This clonotype was observed at least ten times. The V call is TRBV10-3, the J call TRBJ2-2; 10 nucleotides match TRBD1. CDR1 is ENHRY, CDR2 SYGVKD, per germline. Trimming cost V 5 bases and J 3 bases; bases outside gene matches: 3. This CDR3 is built from 15 residues. CDR3 region: CAISSGTGDTGELFF. Written as DNA, the CDR3 is TGTGCCATCAGTTCCGGGACAGGGGACACCGGGGAGCTGTTTTTT.

This clonotype came up many times. The chain has TRBV20-1 and TRBJ2-4; D remains ambiguous. Germline V lookup: CDR1 DFQATT, CDR2 SNEGSKA (reference sequence). V lost 5 bases, J lost 2 bases, and 19 bases lay in between. This CDR3 region has 16 residues. The CDR3 DNA is TGCAGTGCTCCTTGGACCTACGGGTTTCCCAAAAACATTCAGTACTTC. It codes for CSAPWTYGFPKNIQYF.

Comments on this clonotype: The CDR3 ends on some other residue instead of the conserved phenylalanine or tryptophan, so this is likely a read error. The V gene is TRBV11-1, the J gene TRBJ2-7; D is undetermined. V was pared by 3 bases and J by 0 bases, with 15 bases between. The germline V gene has CDR1 SGHAT and CDR2 FQDESV (reference sequence). There are 16 residues in the CDR3. The CDR3 here is CASSFRPPPASYEQYI. In DNA form, the CDR3 reads TGTGCCAGCAGCTTCCGCCCTCCGCCGGCCTCCTACGAGCAGTACATC.

The V gene is TRBV7-2, the J gene TRBJ1-5; a weak D match, TRBD1 (5 bases). Deletions cut 1 base from V and 11 bases from J, with 12 bases between. The germline V gene has CDR1 SGHTA and CDR2 FQGNSA. This CDR3 has 13 residues. CDR3 loop: CASSLEGPAAQHF. The CDR3, as DNA: TGTGCCAGCAGCTTAGAGGGGCCCGCGGCCCAGCATTTT.

This clonotype was seen repeatedly, ten times or more. The rearrangement joins TRBV7-2 to TRBJ2-1; D unclear. The CDR3 spans 17 residues. The V end was cut by 2 bases, the J end by 5 bases, with 19 bases between. Germline assignment: CDR1 SGHTA and CDR2 FQGNSA. DNA for the CDR3: TGTGCCAGCAGCTTAAGAATAGGCAACACCCCCAACAATGAGCAGTTCTTC. This encodes CASSLRIGNTPNNEQFF.